The rows below give T cell receptor beta chains drawn from one sample of a study of cytomegalovirus exposure and HLA in healthy donors. Clones were sequenced by immunoSEQ multiplex PCR, and TCRdb holds only the in-frame ones, with some missing. The sample gives around 99,000 clones, 81% of which show up once; 2% to 2.5% is in the top ten. The sequenced sample was PBMCs. The receptor source for this set is a man aged 30-40 years in good health and CMV-seronegative. CDR3s include the opening cysteine and the closing phenylalanine or tryptophan. D genes are given only for firm matches. Clone size is stated in some rows and not others, as once, few, many or a class when expanded.

J,D,V,size,CDR3,DNA
TRBJ2-3,.,TRBV5-1,few,CASSLRALPEAADTQYF,TGCGCCAGCAGCTTGCGAGCGCTCCCTGAGGCGGCAGATACGCAGTATTTT
TRBJ1-5,TRBD1,TRBV6-1,few,CASTQEDRENQPQHF,TGTGCCAGCACCCAAGAGGACAGGGAAAATCAGCCCCAGCATTTT
TRBJ1-4,.,TRBV30,.,CAWRPAGGYEKLFF,TGTGCCTGGAGACCCGCCGGGGGGTATGAAAAACTGTTTTTT
TRBJ1-2,TRBD1,TRBV4-1,.,CASSQSPGQGSGYTF,TGCGCCAGCAGCCAGTCTCCGGGACAGGGCAGTGGCTACACCTTC
TRBJ2-7,.,TRBV28,.,CASSFVGRDSYEQYF,TGTGCCAGCAGTTTTGTTGGCAGGGATAGCTACGAGCAGTACTTC
TRBJ1-3,.,TRBV9,.,CASSPAGVRKNTIYF,TGTGCCAGCAGCCCGGCGGGGGTCCGAAAAAACACCATATATTTT
TRBJ1-2,.,TRBV4-1,.,CASSQDSRVYYGYTF,TGCGCCAGCAGCCAAGATAGCAGGGTCTACTATGGCTACACCTTC
TRBJ2-1,.,TRBV4-1,.,CASSQQYYNEQFF,TGCGCCAGCAGCCAACAGTACTACAATGAGCAGTTCTTC
TRBJ1-1,TRBD1,TRBV7-9,.,CASSSDRRNTEAFF,TGTGCCAGCAGCTCGGACAGGAGGAACACTGAAGCTTTCTTT
TRBJ1-5,TRBD1,TRBV7-9,.,CASSPGQGDQPQHF,TGTGCCAGCAGCCCTGGACAGGGGGATCAGCCCCAGCATTTT
TRBJ2-3,.,TRBV4-2,.,CASSQGTLSTDTQYF,TGTGCCAGCAGCCAGGGGACTCTTAGCACAGATACGCAGTATTTT
TRBJ1-4,.,TRBV6-6,.,CASRKQGANEKLFF,TGTGCCAGCAGAAAACAGGGAGCTAATGAAAAACTGTTTTTT
TRBJ1-6,.,TRBV6-1,.,CASEDMSYYNSPLHF,TGTGCCAGCGAGGACATGTCCTACTATAATTCACCCCTCCACTTT
TRBJ2-7,TRBD2,TRBV10-2,.,CASSPGLAYEQYF,TGCGCCAGCAGTCCGGGACTAGCCTACGAGCAGTACTTC
TRBJ2-7,TRBD1,TRBV5-1,few,CASSSRTGTYEQYF,TGCGCCAGCAGCTCTCGGACAGGGACCTACGAGCAGTACTTC
TRBJ2-7,.,TRBV29-1,.,CSVGMAGRTYEQYF,TGCAGCGTTGGTATGGCGGGGCGCACCTACGAGCAGTACTTC
TRBJ1-4,.,TRBV7-9,few,CASSLGAGISEKLFF,TGTGCCAGCAGCTTAGGGGCAGGGATAAGTGAAAAACTGTTTTTT
TRBJ1-2,.,TRBV30,.,CAWGQLAYGYTF,TGTGCCTGGGGACAGCTTGCCTATGGCTACACCTTC
TRBJ2-1,.,TRBV2,.,CASRSTLWSSYNEQFF,TGTGCCAGCCGATCGACCCTGTGGAGCTCCTACAATGAGCAGTTCTTC
TRBJ2-1,TRBD2,TRBV10-2,few,CASSPGLALYNEQFF,TGCGCCAGCAGCCCAGGACTAGCACTCTACAATGAGCAGTTCTTC
TRBJ1-1,.,TRBV4-1,.,CASSPGYTEAFF,TGCGCCAGCAGCCCCGGGTACACTGAAGCTTTCTTT
TRBJ1-2,.,TRBV2,.,CASRQDSHGYTF,TGTGCCAGCCGCCAGGACAGTCATGGCTACACCTTC
TRBJ1-4,TRBD1,TRBV6-5,once,CASSYGGTGNEKLFF,TGTGCCAGCAGTTACGGGGGGACAGGGAATGAAAAACTGTTTTTT
TRBJ1-3,.,TRBV9,.,CASSAVRSSSGNTIYF,TGTGCCAGCAGCGCGGTCCGTAGCAGCTCTGGAAACACCATATATTTT
TRBJ1-1,TRBD1,TRBV14,.,CASSRDRGAGTEAFF,TGTGCCAGCAGCCGCGACAGGGGGGCAGGCACTGAAGCTTTCTTT
TRBJ2-3,TRBD2,TRBV5-1,.,CASVLGGTTSDTQYF,TGCGCCAGCGTCCTTGGCGGGACTACCTCAGATACGCAGTATTTT
TRBJ2-7,.,TRBV27,.,CASSKRGSRDEQYF,TGTGCCAGCAGTAAAAGGGGGAGCAGGGACGAGCAGTACTTC
TRBJ1-2,.,TRBV15,.,CATSVALTDAYGYTF,TGTGCCACCAGCGTCGCCCTGACAGACGCCTATGGCTACACCTTC
TRBJ2-2,.,TRBV7-3,.,CASSSQRPGTGELFF,TGTGCCAGCAGCTCCCAACGCCCGGGCACCGGGGAGCTGTTTTTT
TRBJ2-1,.,TRBV9,.,CASSRIGDNEQFF,TGTGCCAGCAGCCGCATCGGGGACAATGAGCAGTTCTTC
TRBJ2-7,.,TRBV7-6,.,CASSSRSLTYEQYF,TGTGCCAGCAGCTCACGATCACTAACCTACGAGCAGTACTTC
TRBJ2-3,TRBD2,TRBV28,.,CASSFDGGLAGPSTDTQYF,TGTGCCAGCAGTTTCGACGGAGGACTAGCGGGGCCGAGCACAGATACGCAGTATTTT
TRBJ2-1,.,TRBV30,.,CAWSVEGINEQFF,TGTGCCTGGAGTGTGGAGGGGATTAATGAGCAGTTCTTC
TRBJ1-2,TRBD1,TRBV6-5,.,CASSLGQGHYGYTF,TGTGCCAGCAGCTTGGGACAGGGGCACTATGGCTACACCTTC
TRBJ2-2,TRBD2,TRBV7-9,.,CASSSGLASTEELFF,TGTGCCAGCAGCTCGGGACTAGCGTCTACCGAGGAGCTGTTTTTT
TRBJ2-2,.,TRBV5-1,once,CASSPGHNTGELFF,TGCGCCAGCAGCCCCGGACATAACACCGGGGAGCTGTTTTTT
TRBJ1-2,.,TRBV21-1,.,CASSKAPTGGYTF,TGTGCCAGCAGCAAAGCACCCACAGGTGGCTACACCTTC
TRBJ2-5,.,TRBV6-5,.,CASSYSRVKETQYF,TGTGCCAGCAGTTACTCGAGGGTTAAAGAGACCCAGTACTTC
TRBJ2-1,.,TRBV15,.,CATSMGPYNEQFF,TGTGCCACCAGCATGGGCCCGTACAATGAGCAGTTCTTC
TRBJ1-5,.,TRBV27,.,CASSGQGIYQPQHF,TGTGCCAGCAGTGGGCAGGGGATATATCAGCCCCAGCATTTT
TRBJ2-1,TRBD2,TRBV29-1,.,CSVGGTTSGSPYNEQFF,TGCAGCGTTGGGGGGACGACTAGCGGGAGTCCCTACAATGAGCAGTTCTTC
TRBJ1-1,.,TRBV5-8,few,CASSLVGGPNTEAFF,TGTGCCAGCAGCTTGGTTGGGGGCCCGAACACTGAAGCTTTCTTT
TRBJ1-2,.,TRBV6-5,.,CASSYSREGPALTF,TGTGCCAGCAGTTACTCGAGGGAGGGCCCGGCCCTCACCTTC
TRBJ1-2,TRBD1,TRBV28,.,CASSGPGQGNYGYTF,TGTGCCAGCAGTGGACCGGGACAGGGGAACTATGGCTACACCTTC
TRBJ1-5,.,TRBV6-1,once,CASSGDYNQPQHF,TGTGCCAGCTCGGGGGACTACAATCAGCCCCAGCATTTT
TRBJ2-3,.,TRBV20-1,.,CSAVEGLTQYF,TGCAGTGCTGTAGAGGGACTTACGCAGTATTTT
TRBJ2-5,.,TRBV6-5,.,CASSYSHHVRGETQYF,TGTGCCAGCAGTTACTCACACCATGTGCGAGGCGAGACCCAGTACTTC
TRBJ2-4,TRBD2,TRBV30,.,CACRWGTSGRDIQYF,TGTGCCTGCCGGTGGGGGACTAGCGGGAGGGACATTCAGTACTTC
TRBJ1-2,.,TRBV28,.,CASSSYRDGYTF,TGTGCCAGCAGTTCATACAGGGACGGCTACACCTTC
TRBJ2-6,.,TRBV19,.,CASSSLGANVLTF,TGTGCCAGTAGTTCTCTGGGGGCCAACGTCCTGACTTTC
TRBJ1-5,.,TRBV2,once,CASSGPTYQPQHF,TGTGCCAGCAGTGGTCCCACTTATCAGCCCCAGCATTTT
TRBJ2-3,TRBD2,TRBV2,.,CASSAPAGAPDTQYF,TGTGCCAGCAGTGCCCCAGCGGGAGCTCCAGATACGCAGTATTTT
TRBJ1-1,.,TRBV27,.,CASSLLAANTEAFF,TGTGCCAGCAGTTTATTGGCGGCCAACACTGAAGCTTTCTTT